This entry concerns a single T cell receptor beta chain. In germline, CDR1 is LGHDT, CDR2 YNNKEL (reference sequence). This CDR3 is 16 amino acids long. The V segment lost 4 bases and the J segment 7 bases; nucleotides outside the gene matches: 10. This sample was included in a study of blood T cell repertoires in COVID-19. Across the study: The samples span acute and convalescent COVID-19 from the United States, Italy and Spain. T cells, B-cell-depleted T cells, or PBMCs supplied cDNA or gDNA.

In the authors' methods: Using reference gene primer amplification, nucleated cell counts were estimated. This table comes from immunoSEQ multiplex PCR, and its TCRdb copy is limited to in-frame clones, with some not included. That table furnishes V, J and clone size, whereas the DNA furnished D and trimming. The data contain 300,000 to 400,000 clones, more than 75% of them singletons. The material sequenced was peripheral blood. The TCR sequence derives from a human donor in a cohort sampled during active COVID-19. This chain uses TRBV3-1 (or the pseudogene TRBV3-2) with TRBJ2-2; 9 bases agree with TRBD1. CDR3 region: CASSLGQGRGNGELFF. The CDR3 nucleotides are TGTGCCAGCAGCCTAGGACAGGGGAGGGGTAACGGGGAGCTGTTTTTT.